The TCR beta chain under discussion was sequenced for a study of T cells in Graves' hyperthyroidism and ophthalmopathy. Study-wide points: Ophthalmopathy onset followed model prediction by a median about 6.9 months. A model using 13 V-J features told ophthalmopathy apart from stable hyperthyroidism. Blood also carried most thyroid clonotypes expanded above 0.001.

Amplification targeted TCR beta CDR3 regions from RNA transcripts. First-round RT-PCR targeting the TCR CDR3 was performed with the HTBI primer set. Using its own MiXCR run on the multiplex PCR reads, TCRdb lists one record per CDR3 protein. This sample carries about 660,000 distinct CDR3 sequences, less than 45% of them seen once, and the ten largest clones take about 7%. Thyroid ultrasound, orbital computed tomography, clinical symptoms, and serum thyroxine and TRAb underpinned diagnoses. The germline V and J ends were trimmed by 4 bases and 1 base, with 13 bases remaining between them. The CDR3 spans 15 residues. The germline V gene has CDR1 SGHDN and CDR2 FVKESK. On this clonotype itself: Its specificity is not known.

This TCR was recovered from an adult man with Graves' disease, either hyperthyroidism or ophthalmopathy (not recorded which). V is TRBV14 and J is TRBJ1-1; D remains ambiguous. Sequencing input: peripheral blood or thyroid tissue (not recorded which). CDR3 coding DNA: TGTGCCAGCAGCCCGAGTCCCACCAGGAACACTGAAGCTTTCTTT. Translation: CASSPSPTRNTEAFF.